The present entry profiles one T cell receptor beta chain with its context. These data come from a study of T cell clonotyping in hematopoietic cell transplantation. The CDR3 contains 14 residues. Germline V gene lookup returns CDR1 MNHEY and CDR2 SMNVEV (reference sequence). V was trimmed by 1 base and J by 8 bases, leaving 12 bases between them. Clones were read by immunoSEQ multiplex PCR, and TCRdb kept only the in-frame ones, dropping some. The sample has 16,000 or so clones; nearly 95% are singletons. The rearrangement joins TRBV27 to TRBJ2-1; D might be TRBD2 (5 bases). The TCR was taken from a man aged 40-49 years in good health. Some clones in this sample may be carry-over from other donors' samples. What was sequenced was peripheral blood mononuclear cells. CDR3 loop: CASSLFSGWDEQFF. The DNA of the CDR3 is TGTGCCAGCAGTTTATTCTCGGGATGGGATGAGCAGTTCTTC.